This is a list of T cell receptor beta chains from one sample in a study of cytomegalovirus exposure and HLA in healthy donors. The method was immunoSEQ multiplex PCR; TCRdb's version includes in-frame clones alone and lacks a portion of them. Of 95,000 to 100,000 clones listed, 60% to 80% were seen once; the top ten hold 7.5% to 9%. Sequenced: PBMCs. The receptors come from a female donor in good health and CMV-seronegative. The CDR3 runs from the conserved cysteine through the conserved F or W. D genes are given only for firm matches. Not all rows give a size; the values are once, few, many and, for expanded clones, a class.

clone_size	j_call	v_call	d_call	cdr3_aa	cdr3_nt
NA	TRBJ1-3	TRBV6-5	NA	CASVGQKLNTIYF	TGTGCCAGTGTGGGACAAAAGCTAAACACCATATATTTT
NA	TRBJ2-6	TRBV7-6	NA	CASSSTLAGANVLTF	TGTGCCAGCAGCTCGACCCTAGCCGGGGCCAACGTCCTGACTTTC
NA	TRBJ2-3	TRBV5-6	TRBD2	CASSLGTSGGSTDTQYF	TGTGCCAGCAGCTTGGGGACTAGCGGGGGTAGCACAGATACGCAGTATTTT
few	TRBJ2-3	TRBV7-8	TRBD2	CASTPGLAGRSQYF	TGTGCCAGCACCCCGGGACTAGCGGGCCGCTCGCAGTATTTT
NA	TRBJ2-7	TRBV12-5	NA	CASGSEDRPYEQYF	TGTGCTAGTGGATCGGAGGACAGACCCTACGAGCAGTACTTC
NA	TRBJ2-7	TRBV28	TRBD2	CASSPLAGASEQYF	TGTGCCAGCAGTCCATTAGCGGGAGCTTCCGAGCAGTACTTC
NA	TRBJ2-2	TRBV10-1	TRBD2	CASAWGGTGELFF	TGCGCCAGCGCTTGGGGGGGCACCGGGGAGCTGTTTTTT
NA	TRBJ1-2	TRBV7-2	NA	CASSPLLRGGDGYTF	TGTGCCAGCAGCCCACTCCTTCGGGGTGGAGATGGCTACACCTTC
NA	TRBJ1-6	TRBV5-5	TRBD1	CASSMTGDSPLHF	TGTGCCAGCAGCATGACAGGGGACTCACCCCTCCACTTT
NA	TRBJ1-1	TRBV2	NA	CASSGYTPNTEAFF	TGTGCCAGCAGTGGCTATACCCCGAACACTGAAGCTTTCTTT
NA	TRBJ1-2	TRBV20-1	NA	CSASGFGGYTF	TGCAGTGCCTCCGGGTTTGGTGGCTACACCTTC
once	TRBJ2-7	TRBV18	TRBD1	CASSLDRGSEQYF	TGTGCCAGCTCCCTTGACAGGGGAAGCGAGCAGTACTTC
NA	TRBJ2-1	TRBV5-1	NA	CASSLRGGTAYNEQFF	TGCGCCAGCAGCTTGCGGGGGGGGACAGCTTACAATGAGCAGTTCTTC
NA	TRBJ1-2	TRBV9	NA	CASSAPSGDSGIYGYTF	TGTGCCAGCAGCGCCCCCTCCGGGGACTCAGGGATCTATGGCTACACCTTC
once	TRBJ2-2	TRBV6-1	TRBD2	CASSAGSGTSRTGELFF	TGTGCCAGCAGTGCTGGATCCGGGACTAGCCGCACCGGGGAGCTGTTTTTT
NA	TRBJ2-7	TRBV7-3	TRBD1	CASSLTGGGRNEQYF	TGTGCCAGCAGCTTGACAGGGGGGGGAAGGAACGAGCAGTACTTC
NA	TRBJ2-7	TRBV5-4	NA	CASSPPREDNLYEQYF	TGTGCCAGCAGCCCCCCGAGGGAGGACAATCTCTACGAGCAGTACTTC
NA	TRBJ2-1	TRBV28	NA	CASSSRAGHSYNEQFF	TGTGCCAGCAGTTCGCGAGCGGGCCACTCCTACAATGAGCAGTTCTTC
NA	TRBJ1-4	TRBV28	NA	CASSEGRGRGEKLFF	TGTGCCAGCAGTGAGGGGCGAGGGCGGGGAGAAAAACTGTTTTTT
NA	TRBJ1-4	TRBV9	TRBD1	CASTQGGTNEKLFF	TGTGCCAGCACCCAGGGGGGCACTAATGAAAAACTGTTTTTT
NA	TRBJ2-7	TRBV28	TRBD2	CASSSGLAGRPSYEQYF	TGTGCCAGCAGCTCGGGACTAGCGGGACGCCCATCCTACGAGCAGTACTTC
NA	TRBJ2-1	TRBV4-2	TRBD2	CASSSGTSGTDSYNEQFF	TGTGCCAGCAGCTCCGGGACTAGCGGGACAGACTCCTACAATGAGCAGTTCTTC
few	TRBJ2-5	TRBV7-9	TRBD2	CASSFGLAGGEETQYF	TGTGCCAGCAGCTTCGGACTAGCGGGGGGGGAGGAGACCCAGTACTTC
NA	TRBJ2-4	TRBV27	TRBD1	CASDGTGTLAKNIQYF	TGTGCCAGCGACGGGACAGGGACCTTAGCCAAAAACATTCAGTACTTC
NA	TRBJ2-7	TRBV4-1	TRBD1	CASSPTTGGYEQYF	TGCGCCAGCAGCCCGACGACAGGGGGGTACGAGCAGTACTTC
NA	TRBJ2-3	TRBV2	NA	CASSPNHPLRDTQYF	TGTGCCAGCAGTCCGAACCACCCTCTGAGGGATACGCAGTATTTT
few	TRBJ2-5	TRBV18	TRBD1	CASSLNRGHETQYF	TGTGCCAGCTCACTGAACAGGGGGCACGAGACCCAGTACTTC
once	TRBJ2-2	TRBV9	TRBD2	CASSVAGTTRTGELFF	TGTGCCAGCAGCGTAGCCGGGACTACCAGGACCGGGGAGCTGTTTTTT